Listed here are 10 T cell receptor beta chains from one sample, sequenced in a study of Graves' ophthalmopathy and Graves' hyperthyroidism. From RNA, the CDR3 regions of TCR beta chains were amplified and sequenced. Amplification began with first-round RT-PCR using HTBI primers, then second-round multiplex PCR was performed. TCRdb reanalysed the multiplex PCR reads using MiXCR and keeps one entry per CDR3 protein. The table shows roughly 400,000 distinct CDR3 sequences, with about 17% occurring only once. What was sequenced was peripheral blood. Every receptor here comes from a woman under 30 with Graves' ophthalmopathy.

V is TRBV28 and J is TRBJ1-1; D gene uncertain. Germline CDR1 reads MDHEN; CDR2 reads SYDVKM. The CDR3 is 13 residues long. Between the trimmed V and J ends, which lost 1 base and 12 bases, there was a span of 15 bases. The CDR3 sequence: CASSLSVQRRSFF. In DNA form, the CDR3 reads TGTGCCAGCAGTTTATCCGTCCAGCGGAGATCTTTCTTT.

This clonotype was detected only a few times. The chain combines TRBV28 with TRBJ2-2, with 8 bases fitting TRBD2. The germline CDR1 and CDR2 sequences are MDHEN and SYDVKM. The CDR3 is 16 residues long. V dropped 1 base and J dropped 5; count of bases not matched to a gene: 6. Written as DNA, the CDR3 is TGTGCCAGCAGTTTATTGGCCGGGGGGGGGACCGGGGAGCTGTTTTTT. Protein product: CASSLLAGGGTGELFF.

This clonotype was recorded many times. The chain recombines TRBV24-1 with TRBJ2-2; D may correspond to TRBD1 or TRBD2 (5 bases each). Germline CDR1 reads KGHDR; CDR2 reads SFDVKD. The V and J ends lost 0 bases and 6 bases respectively, with 10 bases between them. This CDR3 is 15 amino acids long. Here the CDR3 DNA reads TGTGCCACCAGTGATTTGGCCCTGGGGGCCGGGGAGCTGTTTTTT. Translating it yields CATSDLALGAGELFF.

The table lists this clonotype with many counts. V and J are TRBV11-1 and TRBJ1-1; D gene unclear. CDR1 and CDR2 (germline): SGHAT, FQDESV (reference sequence). Trimming removed 7 bases from V and 0 bases from J, with 9 bases in between. The CDR3 spans 13 residues. The CDR3 bases are TGTGCCAGCACGCCAACAGTGAACACTGAAGCTTTCTTT. Translated: CASTPTVNTEAFF.

Many counts were recorded for this clonotype. The chain links TRBV20-1 to TRBJ2-5; 10 bases match TRBD2. The J segment lost 1 base and the V segment lost 0 bases, leaving 11 bases of the junction unmatched. This CDR3 has 18 residues. CDR1 and CDR2 (germline): DFQATT, SNEGSKA (reference sequence). Here the CDR3 DNA reads TGCAGTGCTAGAGATGGGCAACTAGCGGGGTTGGCCCAAGAGACCCAGTACTTC. Translation gives CSARDGQLAGLAQETQYF.

The J gene is TRBJ2-7, the V gene TRBV7-6; D is ambiguous. The germline gives CDR1 SGHVS, CDR2 FNYEAQ. The CDR3 has 11 residues. Trimming left V 4 bases short and J 7 bases short, with 8 bases between. CDR3 sequence (DNA): TGTGCCAGCAGCTCTGAACAGGAGCAGTACTTC. Protein: CASSSEQEQYF.

V gene TRBV12-3 or TRBV12-4 combines with J gene TRBJ1-1, with TRBD1 as a possible D gene (5 bases). The V end was cut by 2 bases, the J end by 12 bases, with 13 bases between. The CDR3 contains 12 residues. The CDR3 region has the DNA TGTGCCAGCAGTTTATCTGGGACTTCCTCTTTCTTT. The encoded protein is CASSLSGTSSFF.

This clonotype was counted many times. The chain carries TRBV6-2 or TRBV6-3 and TRBJ2-7; 9 bases align to TRBD1. The CDR3 is made up of 13 amino acids. V dropped 6 bases and J dropped 3; count of bases not matched to a gene: 3. Per germline, CDR1 MNHEY and CDR2 SVGEGT. In DNA form, the CDR3 reads TGTGCCAGCAGGGGGACAGGGTTCTACGAGCAGTACTTC. Residues: CASRGTGFYEQYF.

This clonotype showed up many times. The gene calls are TRBV20-1 and TRBJ2-4, with 11 bases that match TRBD2. This CDR3 comprises 13 residues. V lost 5 bases to trimming and J lost 7 bases; unmatched junction nucleotides: 4. Germline CDR1 reads DFQATT; CDR2 reads SNEGSKA (reference sequence). This CDR3 reads CSAHSGRDNIQYF. The CDR3 region has the DNA TGCAGTGCTCATAGCGGGAGGGATAACATTCAGTACTTC.

In this sample, this clonotype turned up many times. V usage is TRBV11-2 and J usage is TRBJ2-2; no definite D call. There are 16 residues in the CDR3. Germline CDR1 and CDR2: SGHAT and FQNNGV. Deletions cut 3 bases from V and 5 bases from J, with 16 bases between. The CDR3 region has the DNA TGTGCCAGCAGCTTTAGAAGTGGGCCACAAACCGGGGAGCTGTTTTTT. Protein product: CASSFRSGPQTGELFF.